The clone carrying this T cell receptor beta chain was observed a handful of times. Trimming removed 4 bases at V and 3 bases at J, with 16 bases between. Germline V CDR1 and CDR2: LNHDA, SQIVND (reference sequence). This CDR3 has 15 amino acids. In the authors' methods: Reference gene primer amplification gave estimated nucleated cell counts. TCRdb keeps only in-frame clones here, not all; method: immunoSEQ multiplex PCR. V and J calls and clone size are as listed in that table; D and trimming were resolved from the DNA. The sample lists hundreds of thousands of clones, 83% seen once, with roughly 10% in the top ten. The record originates from a study of blood T cell repertoires in COVID-19. In the study overall: From the United States, Italy and Spain came samples of acute and convalescent COVID-19.

The TCR sequence derives from a woman in her fifties or sixties who had recovered from COVID-19. Sequenced material: peripheral blood. The genes are TRBV19 and TRBJ2-7, with a tentative D call TRBD1 (6 bases). The CDR3: CASSKDRPPGYEQYF. As DNA, the CDR3 is TGTGCCAGTAGTAAGGACAGACCCCCCGGCTACGAGCAGTACTTC.